This TCR beta chain was profiled in a study of regulatory T cells in long-lasting Graves disease. CDR3-region Arm-PCR and iRepertoire HTBI primers produced the TCR beta libraries. In TCRdb, the multiplex PCR reads were re-called with MiXCR into one record per CDR3 protein. The data show some 400,000 distinct CDR3 sequences, 14% to 15% seen once. Germline CDR1 and CDR2: MDHEN and SYDVKM. The CDR3 is made up of 19 amino acids. The V gene end was trimmed by 5 bases and the J gene end by 0 bases; junction bases not matched to a gene: 15. This clonotype was observed a few times. Time point in this sample: newly diagnosed GD, antithyroid drugs for less than 3 months. With RNA extracted from PBMCs as input, the TCR library was made. These sequences were also reported in another study, on T cells in Graves' hyperthyroidism and ophthalmopathy.

The chain carries TRBV28 and TRBJ2-2, with 7 bases identical to TRBD1. Sequences were derived from peripheral blood mononuclear cells (PBMCs), sampled at new diagnosis, from a patient treated with antithyroid drugs. The TCR comes from a woman in her twenties or thirties with Graves disease. The CDR3 is CASSPIWRTGVANTGELFF. The CDR3 region has the DNA TGTGCCAGCAGTCCCATTTGGAGGACAGGAGTCGCGAACACCGGGGAGCTGTTTTTT. Looking up the rest from reference TRBV28 and TRBJ2-2 gives the full variable domain: DVKVTQSSRYLVKRTGEKVFLECVQDMDHENMFWYRQDPGLGLRLIYFSYDVKMKEKGDIPEGYSVSREKKERFSLILESASTNQTSMYLCASSPIWRTGVANTGELFFGEGSRLTVL.